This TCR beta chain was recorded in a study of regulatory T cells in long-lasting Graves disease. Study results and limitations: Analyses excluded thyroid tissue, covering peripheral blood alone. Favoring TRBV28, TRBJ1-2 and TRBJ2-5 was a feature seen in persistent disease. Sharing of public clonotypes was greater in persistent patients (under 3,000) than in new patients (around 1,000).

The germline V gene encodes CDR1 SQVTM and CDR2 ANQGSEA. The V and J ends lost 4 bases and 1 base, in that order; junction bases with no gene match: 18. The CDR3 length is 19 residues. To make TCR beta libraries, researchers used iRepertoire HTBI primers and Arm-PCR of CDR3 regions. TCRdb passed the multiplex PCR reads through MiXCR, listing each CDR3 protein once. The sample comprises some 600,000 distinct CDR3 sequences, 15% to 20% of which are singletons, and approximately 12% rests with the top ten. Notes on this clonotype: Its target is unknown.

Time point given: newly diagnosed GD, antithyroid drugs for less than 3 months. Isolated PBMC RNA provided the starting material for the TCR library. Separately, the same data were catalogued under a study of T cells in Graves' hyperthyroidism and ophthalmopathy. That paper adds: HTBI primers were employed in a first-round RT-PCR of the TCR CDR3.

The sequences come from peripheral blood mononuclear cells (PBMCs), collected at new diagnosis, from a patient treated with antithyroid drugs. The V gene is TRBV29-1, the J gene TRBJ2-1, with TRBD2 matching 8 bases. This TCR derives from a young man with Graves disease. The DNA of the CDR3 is TGCAGCGTTGGTCCAACGGGTGCGGGAGGAGTAGGGTCCTACAATGAGCAGTTCTTC. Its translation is CSVGPTGAGGVGSYNEQFF.